Below are 28 T cell receptor beta chains sequenced from a single sample in a study of T cells in Graves' hyperthyroidism and ophthalmopathy. The CDR3 regions of TCR beta were amplified from RNA transcripts. HTBI primers drove first-round RT-PCR of the TCR CDR3. TCRdb analysed the multiplex PCR reads with MiXCR anew, one entry per CDR3 protein. There are 540,000 or so distinct CDR3 sequences in the sample; approximately 14% occur only once, and 7.3% lies in the top ten. Sequencing was done on a sample of blood. These TCRs come from a woman in her twenties or thirties with Graves' hyperthyroidism.

This clonotype is a singleton in its sample. The V call is TRBV29-1, the J call TRBJ2-3; TRBD2 is a possible D gene (5 bases). Trimming left V 3 bases short and J 7 bases short, with 23 bases between. The CDR3 is 16 amino acids. The germline CDR1 and CDR2 sequences are SQVTM and ANQGSEA. This CDR3 is CSVDDRLDRAGNTQYF. The CDR3 bases are TGCAGCGTTGATGATAGACTCGATCGTGCGGGTAATACGCAGTATTTT.

Only a few counts were recorded for this clonotype. The chain is built from TRBV5-6 and TRBJ2-3; D is possibly TRBD1 (5 bases). V was cut by 4 bases and J by 6 bases, with 9 bases left in between. The germline gives CDR1 SGHDT, CDR2 YYEEEE. CDR3 length: 12 amino acids. As DNA, the CDR3 is TGTGCCAGCAGCCCGACAGAGGATACGCAGTATTTT. This gives the protein CASSPTEDTQYF.

In its sample, this clonotype was seen a few times. The chain couples TRBV5-1 to TRBJ2-1; no clear D. CDR3 length: 15 amino acids. Germline V gene data show CDR1 as SGHRS and CDR2 as YFSETQ. V was clipped by 4 bases and J by 5 bases, with 16 bases between them. CDR3 bases: TGCGCCAGCAGCCTGAACCGAGGTGCCCACAATGAGCAGTTCTTC. This encodes CASSLNRGAHNEQFF.

This chain uses TRBV18 with TRBJ1-1; 7 positions agree with TRBD1. CDR3 length: 15 residues. The germline V gene has CDR1 KGHSH and CDR2 LQKENI. V trimming: 3 bases; J trimming: 5 bases; junction bases outside the gene matches: 9. The CDR3 nucleotides read TGTGCCAGCTCACCCCAGCGGACAGGACTTACTGAAGCTTTCTTT. It encodes CASSPQRTGLTEAFF.

This rearrangement joins TRBV5-1 to TRBJ2-1; 12 bases line up with TRBD2. The trim removed 4 bases at V and 8 bases at J, leaving 10 bases unmatched. Germline V gene sequence: CDR1 SGHRS, CDR2 YFSETQ. The CDR3 spans 16 residues. CDR3 sequence: CASSLRLAGDVHEQFF. The CDR3 bases are TGCGCCAGCAGCCTGCGACTAGCGGGAGACGTCCATGAGCAGTTCTTC. Full variable domain (remainder filled in from reference TRBV5-1 and TRBJ2-1): KAGVTQTPRYLIKTRGQQVTLSCSPISGHRSVSWYQQTPGQGLQFLFEYFSETQRNKGNFPGRFSGRQFSNSRSEMNVSTLELGDSALYLCASSLRLAGDVHEQFFGPGTRLTVL.

Notes on this clonotype: A much larger clone sits a single nucleotide away, making a read error possible. The chain recombines TRBV6-1 with TRBJ2-7; maybe TRBD1 (6 bases). Germline CDR1 is MNHNS and CDR2 is SASEGT. The CDR3 is 14 residues long. The CDR3: CASSEQGSPYGQYF. The CDR3 DNA reads TGTGCCAGCAGTGAACAGGGGAGCCCCTACGGGCAGTACTTC.

This clonotype was counted many times. The rearrangement uses TRBV15 and TRBJ1-5; D is uncertain. The germline CDR1 and CDR2 sequences are LNHNV and YYDKDF (reference sequence). Trimming took off 5 bases at V and 6 bases at J, with 11 bases between the two ends. The CDR3 covers 13 residues. This CDR3 is CATSRGKGQPQHF. Here the CDR3 DNA reads TGTGCCACCAGCCGAGGAAAGGGTCAGCCCCAGCATTTT.

At least ten counts were recorded for this clonotype. The CDR3 DNA sequence: TGCAGTGCTCAGCTAGGGCCGTACAATGAGCAGTTCTTC. Its protein product is CSAQLGPYNEQFF. The chain combines TRBV20-1 with TRBJ2-1; no clear D. V was shortened by 5 bases and J by 4 bases, with 12 bases between the two germline ends. This CDR3 is built from 13 residues. The germline CDR1 and CDR2 sequences are DFQATT and SNEGSKA (reference sequence).

This clonotype was counted ten times or more. The chain joins TRBV7-2 to TRBJ1-1; tentative D call: TRBD1 (5 bases). This CDR3 has 15 residues. V lost 0 bases and J 8 bases, leaving 16 bases between the germline ends. Germline assignment: CDR1 SGHTA and CDR2 FQGNSA. In DNA, the CDR3 is TGTGCCAGCAGCTTAGCGGGGGACCCCGGGGCAGAAGCTTTCTTT. Amino acid sequence: CASSLAGDPGAEAFF.

This clonotype was counted at least ten times. V gene TRBV6-1 combines with J gene TRBJ2-7; TRBD1 matches 7 bases. Per germline, CDR1 MNHNS and CDR2 SASEGT. The CDR3 covers 14 residues. The trim removed 5 bases at V and 0 bases at J, leaving 4 bases unmatched. In DNA form, the CDR3 reads TGTGCCAGCAGTACACAGGGGTCCTCCTACGAGCAGTACTTC. As protein: CASSTQGSSYEQYF.

This clonotype has just a few counts. The V call is TRBV3-1, the J call TRBJ1-3; no firm D call. Deletions cut 4 bases from V and 5 bases from J, with 15 bases between. The CDR3 runs 15 residues. Per germline, CDR1 LGHDT and CDR2 YNNKEL (reference sequence). Here the CDR3 reads CASSPGSSERNTIYF. For the CDR3, the DNA is TGTGCCAGCAGCCCCGGTAGCAGTGAGAGAAACACCATATATTTT.

This clonotype has a count of ten or more. V gene TRBV6-2 or TRBV6-3 combines with J gene TRBJ2-1, with D hard to call. The CDR3 runs to 13 residues. Germline V gene lookup returns CDR1 MNHEY and CDR2 SVGEGT. The V end was cut by 0 bases, the J end by 7 bases, with 7 bases between. CDR3 residues: CASSYSGVNEQFF. Written as DNA, the CDR3 is TGTGCCAGCAGTTACTCGGGTGTAAATGAGCAGTTCTTC.

This clonotype was observed at least ten times. The chain has TRBV6-1 and TRBJ2-1; 7 bases match TRBD2. The CDR3 contains 15 residues. V shed 3 bases and J 4 bases; nucleotides not matched to a gene: 6. Germline CDR1 reads MNHNS; CDR2 reads SASEGT. The CDR3 bases are TGTGCCAGCAGTGATTTTGCGGGAGAGTACAATGAGCAGTTCTTC. It yields the protein CASSDFAGEYNEQFF.

This clonotype was counted at least ten times. The V call is TRBV19, the J call TRBJ2-3; TRBD2 aligns across 7 bases. This CDR3 region has 15 residues. With 5 bases clipped from V and 0 bases from J, the junction kept 5 bases outside the gene matches. CDR1 is LNHDA, CDR2 SQIVND, per germline (reference sequence). The CDR3 is CASSRSGVSTDTQYF. CDR3 coding DNA: TGTGCCAGTAGTCGGAGCGGGGTTAGCACAGATACGCAGTATTTT.

This clonotype occurred a few times. V and J are TRBV2 and TRBJ2-1, with D possibly being TRBD2 (6 bases). Trimming shortened V by 6 bases and J by 2 bases, and 14 bases separated the two germline ends. The CDR3 is made up of 15 amino acids. The germline V gene has CDR1 SNHLY and CDR2 FYNNEI. CDR3: CASRETRGAYNEQFF. CDR3 nucleotides: TGTGCCAGCAGAGAGACTAGAGGCGCCTACAATGAGCAGTTCTTC.

This clonotype was recorded at least ten times. The chain has TRBV6-1 and TRBJ2-7; TRBD1 is a possible D gene (6 bases). This CDR3 has 17 residues. Trimming took 7 bases from V and 1 from J, leaving 23 bases between them. Per germline, CDR1 MNHNS and CDR2 SASEGT. CDR3 nucleotide sequence: TGTGCCAGCACCTACGAGGGGGTTGGGCTACATTCCTACGAGCAGTACTTC. Translated: CASTYEGVGLHSYEQYF.

This clonotype was seen many times. The chain recombines TRBV5-8 with TRBJ2-3; D gene unclear. The CDR3 is 13 residues long. Trimming removed 0 bases from V and 4 bases from J, with 6 bases in between. Per germline, CDR1 SGHTS and CDR2 YDEGEE. CDR3 region: CASSLVHSDTQYF. In DNA form, the CDR3 reads TGTGCCAGCAGCTTGGTACATTCAGATACGCAGTATTTT.

There are many counts of this clonotype. This chain uses TRBV28 with TRBJ1-2; 8 nucleotides match TRBD1. The CDR3 has 13 amino acids. The germline V gene encodes CDR1 MDHEN and CDR2 SYDVKM. V lost 6 bases, J lost 4 bases, and 4 bases stayed unmatched. In DNA form, the CDR3 reads TGTGCCAGCAGAGGACAGGGAGGCTATGGCTACACCTTC. This sequence encodes CASRGQGGYGYTF.

The chain employs TRBV7-3 and TRBJ2-1, with D tentatively TRBD1 (6 bases). Germline values: CDR1 SGHTA, CDR2 FQGTGA. This CDR3 has 16 amino acids. V was pared by 5 bases and J by 4 bases, with 18 bases between. CDR3 sequence reads: CASSPKSTGPYNEQFF. CDR3 sequence (DNA): TGTGCCAGCAGCCCTAAATCGACAGGACCTTACAATGAGCAGTTCTTC.

There are a few counts of this clonotype. The V gene is TRBV7-9, the J gene TRBJ2-1, with D uncertain. V was clipped by 1 base and J by 8 bases, with 6 bases between them. The CDR3 loop spans 12 amino acids. Germline CDR1 and CDR2: SEHNR and FQNEAQ (reference sequence). The CDR3 region has the DNA TGTGCCAGCAGCTTAGACAGCGATGAGCAGTTCTTC. It specifies CASSLDSDEQFF.

There are a few counts of this clonotype. The chain has TRBV29-1 and TRBJ1-2; D call uncertain. CDR3 length: 13 amino acids. The V end was cut by 2 bases, the J end by 5 bases, with 12 bases between. Germline V gene sequence: CDR1 SQVTM, CDR2 ANQGSEA. In DNA form, the CDR3 reads TGCAGCGTTGAACTCGTTCGGGCTTATGGCTACACCTTC. Protein product: CSVELVRAYGYTF.

This clonotype was seen a handful of times. V gene TRBV7-2 combines with J gene TRBJ1-3; D possibly corresponds to TRBD1 (5 bases). Germline V gene data show CDR1 as SGHTA and CDR2 as FQGNSA. V gave up 5 bases and J gave up 2 bases, with 13 bases separating them. The CDR3 spans 15 residues. The DNA of the CDR3 is TGTGCCAGCAGCCGACGGGGGACTCCTGGAAACACCATATATTTT. Translation: CASSRRGTPGNTIYF.

This clonotype was picked up many times. This chain links TRBV18 with TRBJ2-2; D call uncertain. CDR1 is KGHSH and CDR2 is LQKENI in the germline V gene. This CDR3 comprises 14 residues. V was cut by 2 bases and J by 3 bases, with 7 bases left in between. CDR3 DNA sequence: TGTGCCAGCTCACCAGTAGAGGACACCGGGGAGCTGTTTTTT. Amino acids: CASSPVEDTGELFF.

There are many counts of this clonotype. V gene TRBV7-6 combines with J gene TRBJ2-7; 7 bases are shared with TRBD1. This CDR3 comprises 14 residues. Germline V lookup: CDR1 SGHVS, CDR2 FNYEAQ. The ends lost 8 bases at V and 0 bases at J; junction bases unmatched: 7. The CDR3: CASRDSASSYEQYF. The CDR3 DNA is TGTGCCAGCCGGGACAGCGCAAGCTCCTACGAGCAGTACTTC. The whole variable domain, remainder taken from reference TRBV7-6 and TRBJ2-7, is GAGVSQSPRYKVTKRGQDVALRCDPISGHVSLYWYRQALGQGPEFLTYFNYEAQQDKSGLPNDRFSAERPEGSISTLTIQRTEQRDSAMYRCASRDSASSYEQYFGPGTRLTVT.

This clonotype has a count of ten or more. V is TRBV20-1 and J is TRBJ1-5; TRBD1 might be the D (6 bases). The CDR3 contains 15 residues. CDR1 DFQATT and CDR2 SNEGSKA come from the germline V gene (reference sequence). V lost 6 bases, J lost 0 bases, and 15 bases lay in between. In nucleotides, the CDR3 is TGCAGTGCCATCAAAGGACAGAATAGCAATCAGCCCCAGCATTTT. Protein product: CSAIKGQNSNQPQHF.

This clonotype has at least ten counts. The CDR3 is CSARPMDWRGEQYF. The CDR3 region has the DNA TGCAGTGCTAGACCGATGGACTGGCGTGGGGAGCAGTACTTC. The rearrangement joins TRBV20-1 to TRBJ2-7; TRBD2 is a possible D gene (5 bases). The V end was cut by 2 bases, the J end by 7 bases, with 18 bases between. The CDR3 extends over 14 amino acids. Germline loops: CDR1 DFQATT, CDR2 SNEGSKA (reference sequence).

The chain joins TRBV9 to TRBJ2-1; maybe TRBD2 (5 bases). Germline loops: CDR1 SGDLS, CDR2 YYNGEE. This CDR3 has 15 residues. V shed 6 bases and J shed 2 bases, with 15 bases lying between them. DNA of the CDR3: TGTGCCAGCAATCCTAGCCATAGCCCCTACAATGAGCAGTTCTTC. This codes for CASNPSHSPYNEQFF.

This clonotype was observed at least ten times. The chain combines TRBV9 with TRBJ2-7; 13 bases line up with TRBD2. The trim removed 3 bases at V and 4 bases at J, leaving 4 bases unmatched. Looked up from germline, CDR1 is SGDLS and CDR2 is YYNGEE. There are 15 residues in the CDR3. Here the CDR3 DNA reads TGTGCCAGCAGCGCCGGGACTAGCGGGATATACGAGCAGTACTTC. It specifies CASSAGTSGIYEQYF.